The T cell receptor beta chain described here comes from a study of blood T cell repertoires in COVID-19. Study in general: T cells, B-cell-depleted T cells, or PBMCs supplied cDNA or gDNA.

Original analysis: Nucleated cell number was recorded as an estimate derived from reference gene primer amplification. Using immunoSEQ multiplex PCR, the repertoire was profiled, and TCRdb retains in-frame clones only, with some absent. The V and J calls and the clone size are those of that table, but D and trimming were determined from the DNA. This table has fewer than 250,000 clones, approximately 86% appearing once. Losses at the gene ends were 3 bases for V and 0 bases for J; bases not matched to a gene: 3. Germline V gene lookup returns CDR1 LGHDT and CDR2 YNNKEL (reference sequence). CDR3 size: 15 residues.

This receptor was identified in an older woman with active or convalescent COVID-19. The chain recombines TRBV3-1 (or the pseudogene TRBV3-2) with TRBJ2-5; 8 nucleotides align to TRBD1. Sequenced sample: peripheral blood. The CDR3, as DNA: TGTGCCAGCAGCCAGGCGACAGGGGACCAAGAGACCCAGTACTTC. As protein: CASSQATGDQETQYF.